Included here is one T cell receptor beta chain sequence, with context. The antigen remains unidentified. The data are from a study of shared clonotypes between healthy human individuals. General study results and limits: The rarefaction results pointed to incomplete sorted-subset sequencing despite large depth.

Data came from immunoSEQ multiplex PCR; TCRdb stores just in-frame clones and leaves some out. The table shows approximately 980,000 clones, with approximately 76% occurring only once. The sequence was obtained from a man aged 18 to 30 in good health. The material sequenced was memory CD4+ T cells sorted from blood. The subset denotes: CD45RA-negative fraction.

This CDR3 is CASWGGTIWGNEQFF. Written as DNA, the CDR3 is TGTGCCAGTTGGGGGGGGACCATCTGGGGCAATGAGCAGTTCTTC. The chain combines TRBV27 with TRBJ2-1; TRBD2 agrees at 7 bases. Germline V gene data show CDR1 as MNHEY and CDR2 as SMNVEV (reference sequence). The CDR3 has 15 residues. J was trimmed by 6 bases and V by 9 bases; bases with no gene match: 14.